The rows below give T cell receptor beta chains drawn from one sample of a study of T cell responses to AZD1222 COVID-19 vaccine. The data were produced by immunoSEQ multiplex PCR, yet TCRdb's version contains in-frame clones alone and is incomplete. The sample lists 90,000 to 120,000 clones, about 86% occurring once. Sequenced material: peripheral blood, taken on day 0 of AZD1222 vaccination. These receptors came from an adult in good health. Both conserved end residues are part of each CDR3. D genes are given only for firm matches. Clone size is not always given. Where it is, it says once, few, many or a class for expanded clones.

V	J	D	size	CDR3	DNA
TRBV28	TRBJ1-5	NA	NA	CASSLFSGISSNQPQHF	TGTGCCAGCAGTTTATTTTCAGGGATTAGTAGCAATCAGCCCCAGCATTTT
TRBV28	TRBJ2-3	TRBD2	NA	CASTRTSALADTQYF	TGTGCCAGCACCAGGACTAGCGCGCTGGCAGATACGCAGTATTTT
TRBV7-2	TRBJ2-6	NA	NA	CASSLQGVGLSGANVLTF	TGTGCCAGCAGCCTCCAGGGAGTGGGTCTCTCTGGGGCCAACGTCCTGACTTTC
TRBV7-3	TRBJ2-1	NA	NA	CASSSPPSNQQFF	TGTGCCAGCAGCTCGCCTCCTAGCAATCAGCAGTTCTTC
TRBV5-8	TRBJ2-1	TRBD1	NA	CASSLTGGNEQFF	TGTGCCAGCAGCTTGACAGGGGGCAATGAGCAGTTCTTC
TRBV3-1/TRBV3-2	TRBJ1-6	NA	NA	CASSQVSGNSPLHF	TGTGCCAGCAGCCAAGTGTCTGGTAATTCACCCCTCCACTTT
TRBV5-5	TRBJ1-5	TRBD1	NA	CASSGTGGVEEPQHF	TGTGCCAGCAGCGGGACAGGGGGCGTTGAAGAGCCCCAGCATTTT
TRBV2	TRBJ2-2	NA	NA	CASIGLDGGVNTGELFF	TGTGCCAGCATCGGGTTAGATGGAGGGGTTAACACCGGGGAGCTGTTTTTT
TRBV29-1	TRBJ1-6	TRBD1	NA	CSVRRTGWNSPLHF	TGCAGCGTCCGCAGGACAGGGTGGAATTCACCCCTCCACTTT
TRBV3-1/TRBV3-2	TRBJ2-7	NA	NA	CASSPGDSTSREQYF	TGTGCCAGCAGCCCCGGAGATTCAACCTCCCGCGAGCAGTACTTC
TRBV28	TRBJ1-5	NA	NA	CASSPNTVSNQPQHF	TGTGCCAGCAGTCCCAATACTGTTAGCAATCAGCCCCAGCATTTT
TRBV18	TRBJ1-1	NA	NA	CASSKDTAEAFF	TGTGCCAGCTCAAAGGATACGGCCGAAGCTTTCTTT
TRBV5-5	TRBJ2-2	NA	NA	CASIKPVTGELFF	TGTGCCAGTATCAAACCCGTTACCGGGGAGCTGTTTTTT
TRBV7-2	TRBJ2-7	NA	NA	CASSRPGAAYEQYF	TGTGCCAGCAGCCGTCCCGGGGCTGCGTACGAGCAGTACTTC
TRBV3-1/TRBV3-2	TRBJ1-1	NA	NA	CASSPGLSTAFF	TGTGCCAGCAGTCCGGGACTTTCAACGGCTTTCTTT
TRBV4-1	TRBJ1-1	NA	NA	CASSQEPGANTEAFF	TGCGCCAGCAGCCAAGAGCCGGGGGCGAACACTGAAGCTTTCTTT
TRBV7-3	TRBJ2-4	NA	NA	CASSLLLGDVQYF	TGTGCCAGCAGCTTATTATTGGGGGACGTTCAGTACTTC
TRBV12-3/TRBV12-4	TRBJ2-5	NA	few	CASRQGSGTQYF	TGTGCCAGCAGGCAGGGATCAGGGACCCAGTACTTC
TRBV28	TRBJ2-4	TRBD1	NA	CASRETGELAKNIQYF	TGTGCCAGCAGGGAAACAGGGGAGCTAGCCAAAAACATTCAGTACTTC
TRBV5-5	TRBJ1-5	NA	few	CASSAGTGNQPQHF	TGTGCCAGCAGCGCCGGGACGGGCAATCAGCCCCAGCATTTT
TRBV4-3	TRBJ1-1	TRBD1	NA	CASSPRTGGTMYTEAFF	TGCGCCAGCAGCCCCAGGACAGGGGGTACTATGTACACTGAAGCTTTCTTT
TRBV7-2	TRBJ1-5	NA	NA	CASSSTKGNQPQHF	TGTGCCAGCAGCTCGACGAAGGGCAATCAGCCCCAGCATTTT
TRBV2	TRBJ1-6	NA	NA	CASSDKVLEISPLHF	TGTGCCAGCAGTGACAAGGTTTTGGAAATTTCACCCCTCCACTTT
TRBV12-3/TRBV12-4	TRBJ1-1	NA	NA	CASRDFRDTEAFF	TGTGCCAGCCGGGACTTCCGGGACACTGAAGCTTTCTTT
TRBV4-1	TRBJ1-6	NA	NA	CASSSAVASDEPLHF	TGCGCCAGCAGCTCAGCAGTCGCGTCAGACGAACCCCTCCACTTT
TRBV3-1/TRBV3-2	TRBJ2-7	NA	NA	CASSQGDGAVTYEQYF	TGTGCCAGCAGCCAGGGGGACGGCGCTGTCACCTACGAGCAGTACTTC
TRBV20-1	TRBJ1-2	NA	NA	CSARFNYGYTF	TGCAGTGCCCGATTTAACTATGGCTACACCTTC
TRBV19	TRBJ2-1	NA	NA	CASSIRQPSQGYNEQFF	TGTGCCAGTAGTATCAGACAGCCCTCGCAGGGGTACAATGAGCAGTTCTTC
TRBV11-3	TRBJ2-3	TRBD2	NA	CASSLGSGGDTQYF	TGTGCCAGCAGCTTGGGTAGCGGGGGTGATACGCAGTATTTT
TRBV11-2	TRBJ2-7	TRBD1	NA	CASTHARGSRRVYEQYF	TGTGCCAGCACCCATGCCAGGGGGTCCCGAAGGGTCTACGAGCAGTACTTC
TRBV5-8	TRBJ2-2	NA	once	CASSLVQNTGELFF	TGTGCCAGCAGCTTGGTACAGAACACCGGGGAGCTGTTTTTT
TRBV27	TRBJ2-7	NA	NA	CASSLSGGSSYEQYF	TGTGCCAGCAGTTTATCGGGGGGCAGCTCCTACGAGCAGTACTTC
TRBV9	TRBJ1-5	NA	few	CASSVGTSNQPQHF	TGTGCCAGCAGCGTAGGGACAAGCAATCAGCCCCAGCATTTT
TRBV4-1	TRBJ1-1	NA	few	CASSSSLPNTEAFF	TGCGCCAGCAGTTCAAGCCTGCCTAACACTGAAGCTTTCTTT
TRBV14	TRBJ2-3	NA	NA	CASTQGGTTDTQYF	TGTGCCAGCACCCAGGGGGGCACAACAGATACGCAGTATTTT